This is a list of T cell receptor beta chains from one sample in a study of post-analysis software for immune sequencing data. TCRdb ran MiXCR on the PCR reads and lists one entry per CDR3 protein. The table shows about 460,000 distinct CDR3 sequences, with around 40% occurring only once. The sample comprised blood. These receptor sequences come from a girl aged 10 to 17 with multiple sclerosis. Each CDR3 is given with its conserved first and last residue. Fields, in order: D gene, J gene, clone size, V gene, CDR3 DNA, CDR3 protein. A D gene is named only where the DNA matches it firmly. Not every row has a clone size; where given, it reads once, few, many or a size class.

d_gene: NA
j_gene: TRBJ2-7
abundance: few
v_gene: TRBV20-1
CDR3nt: TGCAGTGCTAGCGGGATGAACTACGAGCAGTACTTC
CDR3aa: CSASGMNYEQYF

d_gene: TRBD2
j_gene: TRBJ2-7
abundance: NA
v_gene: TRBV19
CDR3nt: TGTGCCAGTAGTAGAGCCGGGACTAGCGGGAGGAAACACGAGCAGTACTTC
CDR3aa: CASSRAGTSGRKHEQYF

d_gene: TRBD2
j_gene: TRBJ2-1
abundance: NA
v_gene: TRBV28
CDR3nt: TGTGCCAGCAGGATCCGACTAGCGGGAGACAATGAGCAGTTCTTC
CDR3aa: CASRIRLAGDNEQFF

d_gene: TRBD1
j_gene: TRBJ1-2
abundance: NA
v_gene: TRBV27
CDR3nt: TGTGCCAGCAGTATAGGACAGGCAGAGGGCTACACCTTC
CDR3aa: CASSIGQAEGYTF

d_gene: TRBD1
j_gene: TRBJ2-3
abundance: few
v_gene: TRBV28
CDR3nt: TGTGCCAGCAGTCCGGGACAGGGGGTTGCAGATACGCAGTATTTT
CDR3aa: CASSPGQGVADTQYF

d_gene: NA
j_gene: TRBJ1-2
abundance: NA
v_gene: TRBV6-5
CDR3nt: TGTGCCAGCAGTTACCTCCCCCCGGGGCGAGAAGATGGCTACACCTTC
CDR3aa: CASSYLPPGREDGYTF

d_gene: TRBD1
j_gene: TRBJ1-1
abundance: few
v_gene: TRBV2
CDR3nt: TGTGCCAGCAAACGACAGGGGCTTAAGAACACTGAAGCTTTCTTT
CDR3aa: CASKRQGLKNTEAFF

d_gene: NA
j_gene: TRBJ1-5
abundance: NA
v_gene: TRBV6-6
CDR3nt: TGTGCCAGCAGTTCCAGGGCGGGCAATCAGCCCCAGCATTTT
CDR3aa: CASSSRAGNQPQHF

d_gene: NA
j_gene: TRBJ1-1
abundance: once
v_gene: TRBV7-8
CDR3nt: TGTGCCAGCAGCTTAGAAACGGAAGGCACTGAAGCTTTCTTT
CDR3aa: CASSLETEGTEAFF

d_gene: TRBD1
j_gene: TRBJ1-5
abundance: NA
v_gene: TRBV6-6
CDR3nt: TGTGCCAGCAGTCACGGGGGGACAGCCAATCAGCCCCGGCATTTT
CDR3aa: CASSHGGTANQPRHF

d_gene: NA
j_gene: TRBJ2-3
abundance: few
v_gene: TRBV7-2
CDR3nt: TGTGCCAGCAGCTTAGTTCCCCCAGATACGCAGTATTTT
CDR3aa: CASSLVPPDTQYF

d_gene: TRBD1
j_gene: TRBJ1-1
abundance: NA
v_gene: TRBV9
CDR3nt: TGTGCCAGCAGCGGTCGACAGGGTCGCACTGAAGCTTTCTTT
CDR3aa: CASSGRQGRTEAFF